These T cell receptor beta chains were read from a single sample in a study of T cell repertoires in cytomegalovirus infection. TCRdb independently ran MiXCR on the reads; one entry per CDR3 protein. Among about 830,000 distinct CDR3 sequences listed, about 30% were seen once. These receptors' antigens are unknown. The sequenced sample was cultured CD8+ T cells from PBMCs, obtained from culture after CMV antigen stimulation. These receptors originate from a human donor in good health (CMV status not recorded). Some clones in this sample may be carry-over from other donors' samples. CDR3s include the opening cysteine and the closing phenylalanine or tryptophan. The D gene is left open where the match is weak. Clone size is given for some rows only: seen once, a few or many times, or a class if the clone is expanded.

cdr3_aa: CAISEGPGPTNEKLFF
cdr3_nt: TGTGCCATCAGTGAAGGGCCAGGGCCGACTAATGAAAAACTGTTTTTT
j_call: TRBJ1-4
d_call: NA
clone_size: many
v_call: TRBV10-3

cdr3_aa: CASSSTPRADQPQHF
cdr3_nt: TGTGCCAGCAGCTCGACTCCCCGGGCCGATCAGCCCCAGCATTTT
j_call: TRBJ1-5
d_call: NA
clone_size: NA
v_call: TRBV5-5

cdr3_aa: CASSQDPKLAVKNEQFF
cdr3_nt: TGTGCCAGCAGCCAAGATCCGAAACTAGCGGTTAAGAATGAGCAGTTCTTC
j_call: TRBJ2-1
d_call: TRBD2
clone_size: NA
v_call: TRBV14

cdr3_aa: CSTRTAGGIYEQYF
cdr3_nt: TGCAGTACTAGAACAGCGGGGGGGATTTACGAGCAGTACTTC
j_call: TRBJ2-7
d_call: TRBD2
clone_size: once
v_call: TRBV20-1

cdr3_aa: CASDRGDYEQYF
cdr3_nt: TGTGCCAGCGATCGGGGGGACTACGAGCAGTACTTC
j_call: TRBJ2-7
d_call: TRBD2
clone_size: few
v_call: TRBV6-2/TRBV6-3

cdr3_aa: CAISEGSGGAHEQFF
cdr3_nt: TGTGCCATCAGTGAGGGAAGCGGGGGGGCCCATGAGCAGTTCTTC
j_call: TRBJ2-1
d_call: TRBD2
clone_size: few
v_call: TRBV10-3

cdr3_aa: CASRPDRNTEAFF
cdr3_nt: TGTGCCAGCAGACCGGACAGGAACACTGAAGCTTTCTTT
j_call: TRBJ1-1
d_call: NA
clone_size: many
v_call: TRBV7-2

cdr3_aa: CAVQPSSTDTQYF
cdr3_nt: TGTGCCGTACAGCCTTCTAGCACAGATACGCAGTATTTT
j_call: TRBJ2-3
d_call: NA
clone_size: NA
v_call: TRBV24-1

cdr3_aa: CASSLELGKVYEQYF
cdr3_nt: TGTGCCAGCAGTTTAGAATTGGGAAAAGTCTACGAGCAGTACTTC
j_call: TRBJ2-7
d_call: NA
clone_size: NA
v_call: TRBV12-3/TRBV12-4

cdr3_aa: CSARRQGYQETQYF
cdr3_nt: TGCAGTGCTAGACGACAGGGGTACCAAGAGACCCAGTACTTC
j_call: TRBJ2-5
d_call: TRBD1
clone_size: NA
v_call: TRBV20-1

cdr3_aa: CASSEGPSPEQFF
cdr3_nt: TGTGCCAGCAGTGAAGGTCCGTCTCCGGAGCAGTTCTTC
j_call: TRBJ2-1
d_call: NA
clone_size: NA
v_call: TRBV2

cdr3_aa: CASSETAYEQYF
cdr3_nt: TGTGCCAGCAGTGAAACGGCCTACGAGCAGTACTTC
j_call: TRBJ2-7
d_call: NA
clone_size: few
v_call: TRBV6-1

cdr3_aa: CASSLKRINEQFF
cdr3_nt: TGTGCCAGCAGCCTTAAGAGGATCAATGAGCAGTTCTTC
j_call: TRBJ2-1
d_call: NA
clone_size: NA
v_call: TRBV7-6

cdr3_aa: CASSVNRAPSGANVLTF
cdr3_nt: TGTGCCAGCAGCGTAAACAGGGCTCCCTCTGGGGCCAACGTCCTGACTTTC
j_call: TRBJ2-6
d_call: NA
clone_size: NA
v_call: TRBV9

cdr3_aa: CASSEAGSTDTQYF
cdr3_nt: TGTGCCAGCAGTGAAGCAGGGAGCACAGATACGCAGTATTTT
j_call: TRBJ2-3
d_call: NA
clone_size: many
v_call: TRBV6-1

cdr3_aa: CASRRDTYNEQFF
cdr3_nt: TGTGCCAGCCGCAGGGACACTTACAATGAGCAGTTCTTC
j_call: TRBJ2-1
d_call: NA
clone_size: few
v_call: TRBV28

cdr3_aa: CAILAEKNTGELFF
cdr3_nt: TGTGCCATCCTCGCAGAGAAGAACACCGGGGAGCTGTTTTTT
j_call: TRBJ2-2
d_call: NA
clone_size: NA
v_call: TRBV10-3

cdr3_aa: CASSMLRTTEAFF
cdr3_nt: TGTGCCAGTAGTATGTTACGGACAACTGAAGCTTTCTTT
j_call: TRBJ1-1
d_call: NA
clone_size: few
v_call: TRBV19

cdr3_aa: CASSSTSGSYEQYF
cdr3_nt: TGTGCCAGCAGCTCGACTAGCGGGAGCTACGAGCAGTACTTC
j_call: TRBJ2-7
d_call: TRBD2
clone_size: many
v_call: TRBV7-6

cdr3_aa: CASSGFGLAGPAVETQYF
cdr3_nt: TGTGCCAGCAGTGGTTTTGGGTTAGCGGGGCCCGCAGTCGAGACCCAGTACTTC
j_call: TRBJ2-5
d_call: TRBD2
clone_size: once
v_call: TRBV6-6

cdr3_aa: CANSHPPDRGTDTQYF
cdr3_nt: TGCGCCAACAGCCACCCCCCGGACAGGGGCACAGATACGCAGTATTTT
j_call: TRBJ2-3
d_call: TRBD1
clone_size: NA
v_call: TRBV4-1

cdr3_aa: CASSQGVLAGLQETQYF
cdr3_nt: TGTGCCAGCAGTCAGGGGGTACTAGCGGGGCTACAAGAGACCCAGTACTTC
j_call: TRBJ2-5
d_call: TRBD2
clone_size: NA
v_call: TRBV12-3/TRBV12-4

cdr3_aa: CASTFYTGPPGNTEAFF
cdr3_nt: TGTGCCAGCACCTTCTATACCGGGCCTCCCGGTAACACTGAAGCTTTCTTT
j_call: TRBJ1-1
d_call: NA
clone_size: many
v_call: TRBV7-2

cdr3_aa: CASSAWGDTEAFF
cdr3_nt: TGTGCCAGCAGCGCCTGGGGGGACACTGAAGCTTTCTTT
j_call: TRBJ1-1
d_call: NA
clone_size: few
v_call: TRBV9

cdr3_aa: CASGEEGVQEYEQYF
cdr3_nt: TGTGCCAGCGGAGAAGAGGGGGTCCAGGAATACGAGCAGTACTTC
j_call: TRBJ2-7
d_call: NA
clone_size: few
v_call: TRBV2

cdr3_aa: CASSYHILAGATEGNTGELFF
cdr3_nt: TGTGCCAGCAGTTACCACATACTAGCGGGGGCCACGGAAGGAAACACCGGGGAGCTGTTTTTT
j_call: TRBJ2-2
d_call: TRBD2
clone_size: few
v_call: TRBV6-2/TRBV6-3

cdr3_aa: CASSSFPGPYADTQYF
cdr3_nt: TGTGCCAGCAGCTCATTCCCAGGCCCTTACGCAGATACGCAGTATTTT
j_call: TRBJ2-3
d_call: NA
clone_size: few
v_call: TRBV7-9

cdr3_aa: CASRRTSGEAVDTQYF
cdr3_nt: TGTGCCAGCAGGAGGACTAGCGGGGAGGCAGTCGATACGCAGTATTTT
j_call: TRBJ2-3
d_call: TRBD2
clone_size: NA
v_call: TRBV2

cdr3_aa: CASSVLGQVTEKLFF
cdr3_nt: TGTGCCAGCAGTGTTCTCGGACAGGTCACTGAAAAACTGTTTTTT
j_call: TRBJ1-4
d_call: TRBD1
clone_size: NA
v_call: TRBV6-1

cdr3_aa: CASYRGGVRTEAFF
cdr3_nt: TGTGCCAGCTACCGGGGTGGGGTACGCACTGAAGCTTTCTTT
j_call: TRBJ1-1
d_call: NA
clone_size: few
v_call: TRBV7-9

cdr3_aa: CASSPRTSLVGQETQYF
cdr3_nt: TGTGCCAGCAGCCCGCGAACATCACTAGTAGGGCAAGAGACCCAGTACTTC
j_call: TRBJ2-5
d_call: NA
clone_size: many
v_call: TRBV7-2

cdr3_aa: CASSGTARVLNLHF
cdr3_nt: TGTGCCAGTAGCGGGACAGCGAGGGTCCTCAACCTCCACTTT
j_call: TRBJ1-6
d_call: TRBD1
clone_size: NA
v_call: TRBV19

cdr3_aa: CASSLAGDGYEQYF
cdr3_nt: TGTGCCAGCAGTTTAGCTGGGGACGGTTACGAGCAGTACTTC
j_call: TRBJ2-7
d_call: NA
clone_size: NA
v_call: TRBV12-3/TRBV12-4

cdr3_aa: CASSPLGFSNQPQHF
cdr3_nt: TGCGCCAGCAGCCCGTTAGGTTTTAGCAATCAGCCCCAGCATTTT
j_call: TRBJ1-5
d_call: NA
clone_size: many
v_call: TRBV4-1

cdr3_aa: CASSQAGQDGGYGYTF
cdr3_nt: TGTGCCAGCAGCCAAGCCGGACAGGACGGGGGTTATGGCTACACCTTC
j_call: TRBJ1-2
d_call: TRBD1
clone_size: few
v_call: TRBV14

cdr3_aa: CASSLTDGSSYNEQFF
cdr3_nt: TGTGCCAGCAGTTTAACAGACGGGAGCTCCTACAATGAGCAGTTCTTC
j_call: TRBJ2-1
d_call: NA
clone_size: NA
v_call: TRBV27

cdr3_aa: CASSELRGQSNTGELFF
cdr3_nt: TGTGCCAGCAGTGAACTGAGAGGACAGTCGAACACCGGGGAGCTGTTTTTT
j_call: TRBJ2-2
d_call: NA
clone_size: few
v_call: TRBV2

cdr3_aa: CASKEGRYQETQYF
cdr3_nt: TGTGCCAGCAAAGAGGGACGGTACCAAGAGACCCAGTACTTC
j_call: TRBJ2-5
d_call: NA
clone_size: NA
v_call: TRBV12-3/TRBV12-4

cdr3_aa: CASSAGPGHPITDYGYTF
cdr3_nt: TGTGCCAGCAGTGCCGGACCGGGACACCCCATTACTGACTATGGCTACACCTTC
j_call: TRBJ1-2
d_call: NA
clone_size: few
v_call: TRBV6-4

cdr3_aa: CSARDTRGGVSSSYNEQFF
cdr3_nt: TGCAGTGCTAGAGATACGAGGGGCGGGGTTTCTAGCTCCTACAATGAGCAGTTCTTC
j_call: TRBJ2-1
d_call: NA
clone_size: NA
v_call: TRBV20-1

cdr3_aa: CSVEVSGRGTDTQYF
cdr3_nt: TGCAGCGTTGAAGTCTCGGGTAGGGGCACAGATACGCAGTATTTT
j_call: TRBJ2-3
d_call: NA
clone_size: NA
v_call: TRBV29-1

cdr3_aa: CASSLEEQGGVNQPQHF
cdr3_nt: TGTGCCAGCAGCTTAGAGGAGCAAGGGGGGGTTAATCAGCCCCAGCATTTT
j_call: TRBJ1-5
d_call: NA
clone_size: many
v_call: TRBV7-6

cdr3_aa: CASSQIFASNYGYTF
cdr3_nt: TGCGCCAGCAGCCAAATATTCGCATCGAACTATGGCTACACCTTC
j_call: TRBJ1-2
d_call: NA
clone_size: NA
v_call: TRBV4-1

cdr3_aa: CASSLPPGAGDEQFF
cdr3_nt: TGTGCCAGCAGCTTACCCCCGGGGGCCGGGGATGAGCAGTTCTTC
j_call: TRBJ2-1
d_call: NA
clone_size: few
v_call: TRBV7-8

cdr3_aa: CASRPRASEKLFF
cdr3_nt: TGTGCCAGCAGACCCCGAGCGAGTGAAAAACTGTTTTTT
j_call: TRBJ1-4
d_call: NA
clone_size: few
v_call: TRBV27

cdr3_aa: CASSPYRVATWELFF
cdr3_nt: TGTGCCAGCAGTCCCTACAGGGTAGCGACCTGGGAGCTGTTTTTT
j_call: TRBJ2-2
d_call: NA
clone_size: NA
v_call: TRBV6-8

cdr3_aa: CASSLSGGEGSEQYF
cdr3_nt: TGCGCCAGCAGCCTCTCTGGCGGGGAGGGCTCCGAGCAGTACTTC
j_call: TRBJ2-7
d_call: TRBD2
clone_size: NA
v_call: TRBV4-1

cdr3_aa: CASSLPADTQYF
cdr3_nt: TGTGCCAGCAGCCTCCCGGCAGATACGCAGTATTTT
j_call: TRBJ2-3
d_call: NA
clone_size: NA
v_call: TRBV5-4

cdr3_aa: CASSQVEGTGQETQYF
cdr3_nt: TGTGCCAGCAGCCAAGTCGAGGGGACAGGCCAAGAGACCCAGTACTTC
j_call: TRBJ2-5
d_call: TRBD1
clone_size: NA
v_call: TRBV3-1

cdr3_aa: CASSPSRPGDLGEKLFF
cdr3_nt: TGTGCCAGCAGTCCAAGCCGACCCGGGGATCTGGGTGAAAAACTGTTTTTT
j_call: TRBJ1-4
d_call: NA
clone_size: NA
v_call: TRBV6-8

cdr3_aa: CATSDLRDMNTDTQYF
cdr3_nt: TGTGCCACCAGTGATCTAAGGGACATGAACACAGATACGCAGTATTTT
j_call: TRBJ2-3
d_call: NA
clone_size: few
v_call: TRBV24-1

cdr3_aa: CASSLLGPGVVGVSDTQYF
cdr3_nt: TGTGCCAGCAGTTTATTAGGGCCGGGGGTAGTCGGTGTCTCAGATACGCAGTATTTT
j_call: TRBJ2-3
d_call: NA
clone_size: few
v_call: TRBV27

cdr3_aa: CASRPGQQNTEAFF
cdr3_nt: TGTGCCAGCAGACCCGGACAGCAGAACACTGAAGCTTTCTTT
j_call: TRBJ1-1
d_call: NA
clone_size: few
v_call: TRBV6-6

cdr3_aa: CASSQEGYNEQFF
cdr3_nt: TGCGCCAGCAGCCAAGAAGGCTACAATGAGCAGTTCTTC
j_call: TRBJ2-1
d_call: NA
clone_size: many
v_call: TRBV4-1

cdr3_aa: CASSQGYRLAGEDTQYF
cdr3_nt: TGTGCCAGCAGCCAAGGATACAGACTAGCGGGGGAGGATACGCAGTATTTT
j_call: TRBJ2-3
d_call: TRBD2
clone_size: few
v_call: TRBV4-2

cdr3_aa: CASRLGQAHSYEQYF
cdr3_nt: TGTGCCAGCAGGTTAGGACAGGCGCACTCCTACGAGCAGTACTTC
j_call: TRBJ2-7
d_call: TRBD1
clone_size: few
v_call: TRBV6-6

cdr3_aa: CASSLTPDNYGYTF
cdr3_nt: TGTGCCAGCAGTTTGACACCTGATAACTATGGCTACACCTTC
j_call: TRBJ1-2
d_call: NA
clone_size: few
v_call: TRBV27

cdr3_aa: CASSEWGDGANVLTF
cdr3_nt: TGTGCCAGCAGTGAGTGGGGTGATGGGGCCAACGTCCTGACTTTC
j_call: TRBJ2-6
d_call: NA
clone_size: few
v_call: TRBV6-1

cdr3_aa: CASSLGGWGISTDTQYF
cdr3_nt: TGTGCCAGCAGCTTAGGAGGATGGGGGATTAGCACAGATACGCAGTATTTT
j_call: TRBJ2-3
d_call: NA
clone_size: few
v_call: TRBV7-9